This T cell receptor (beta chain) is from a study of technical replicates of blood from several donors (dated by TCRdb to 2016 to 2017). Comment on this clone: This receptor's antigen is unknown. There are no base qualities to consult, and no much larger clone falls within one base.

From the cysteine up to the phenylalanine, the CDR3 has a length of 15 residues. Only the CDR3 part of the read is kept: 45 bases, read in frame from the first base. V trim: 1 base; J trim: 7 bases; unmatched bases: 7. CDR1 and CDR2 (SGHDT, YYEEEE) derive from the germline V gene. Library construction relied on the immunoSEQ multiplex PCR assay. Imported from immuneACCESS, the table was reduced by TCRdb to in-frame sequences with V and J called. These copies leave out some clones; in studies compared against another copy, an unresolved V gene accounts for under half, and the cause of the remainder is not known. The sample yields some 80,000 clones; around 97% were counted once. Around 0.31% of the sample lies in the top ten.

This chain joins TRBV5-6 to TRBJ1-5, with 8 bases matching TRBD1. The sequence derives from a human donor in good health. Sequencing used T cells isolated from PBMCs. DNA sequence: TGTGCCAGCAGCTTGTTAATGGACAGGGCCCAGCCCCAGCATTTT. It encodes CASSLLMDRAQPQHF.